This TCR beta chain was recorded in a study of T cell repertoires in aging, cancer and after chemotherapy. Overall study results and limits: Loss of evenness, beyond lost richness, contributed to age-related TCR diversity decline in cancer patients.

V was trimmed by 3 bases and J by 7 bases, leaving 15 bases between them. CDR3 size: 14 residues. TRB rearrangements spanning V, D and J were amplified using mixed TRB-A/B primers. MiXCR, applied by TCRdb to the multiplex PCR reads, yields one record per CDR3 protein. The table shows about 3,000 distinct CDR3 sequences, with about a quarter occurring only once. The template was genomic DNA from peripheral blood, not RNA. This clonotype was recorded a few times. The antigen remains undetermined. Source material: blood. This clonotype originated in a human donor in good health. The chain uses TRBV12-3 or TRBV12-4 and TRBJ1-2, with D possibly matching TRBD1 (5 bases). DNA for the CDR3: TGTGCCAGCAGTTTGAGCAGGGCAACGGCTGGCTACACCTTC. It is translated as CASSLSRATAGYTF.